The 20 T cell receptor beta chains below were found in one sample sequenced in a study of blood T cell repertoires in COVID-19. Data came from immunoSEQ multiplex PCR; TCRdb stores just in-frame clones and leaves some out. The repertoire consists of around 180,000 clones, with approximately 86% occurring once and the leading ten covering under 2.5%. The specimen sequenced was peripheral blood. The source is a man between 65 and 85 years old with active or convalescent COVID-19.

This clone has only one observation. This sequence joins TRBV28 and TRBJ2-7; D might be TRBD2 (6 bases). This CDR3 has 14 residues. Germline V gene data show CDR1 as MDHEN and CDR2 as SYDVKM. V lost 5 bases and J 2 bases, leaving 13 bases between the germline ends. CDR3 loop: CASSKRGGTYEQYF. The CDR3 coding sequence is TGTGCCAGCAGTAAACGGGGAGGAACCTACGAGCAGTACTTC.

The V call is TRBV28, the J call TRBJ1-2; a weak D match, TRBD1 (6 bases). Germline V gene lookup returns CDR1 MDHEN and CDR2 SYDVKM. This CDR3 is built from 13 residues. V lost 3 bases, J lost 7 bases, and 12 bases lay in between. CDR3 in amino acids: CASSFRGAGGYTF. CDR3 coding DNA: TGTGCCAGCAGTTTTCGGGGGGCTGGTGGCTACACCTTC.

The V and J genes are TRBV6-5 and TRBJ2-7, with TRBD1 matching 7 bases. CDR3 length: 15 amino acids. V shed 5 bases, J shed 7 bases, and the junction held 14 bases outside the gene matches. The germline gives CDR1 MNHEY, CDR2 SVGAGI. CDR3 nucleotide sequence: TGTGCCAGCAGTCAAACAGGGGCTTGGGTCGGGGAGCAGTACTTC. Amino acid sequence: CASSQTGAWVGEQYF.

The genes are TRBV27 and TRBJ2-3; the D gene is possibly TRBD1 (5 bases). CDR1 is MNHEY, CDR2 SMNVEV, per germline (reference sequence). The CDR3 runs 15 residues. Between the trimmed V and J ends, which lost 10 bases and 5 bases, there was a span of 22 bases. CDR3 protein: CATTNLQGRRDTQYF. In DNA form, the CDR3 reads TGTGCCACCACCAACCTCCAGGGTAGGCGAGATACGCAGTATTTT.

V is TRBV19 and J is TRBJ2-2, with D maybe TRBD1 (6 bases). This CDR3 is 15 amino acids long. Per germline, CDR1 LNHDA and CDR2 SQIVND (reference sequence). V was clipped by 5 bases and J by 1 base, with 11 bases between them. CDR3 amino acids: CASSPRGLNTGELFF. CDR3 nucleotide sequence: TGTGCCAGTAGTCCGAGGGGGTTGAACACCGGGGAGCTGTTTTTT.

The CDR3 region has the DNA TGTGCCAGCTCACCGGGACAGGGGGCGGTTGGACCCCAGCATTTT. This sequence encodes CASSPGQGAVGPQHF. The rearrangement joins TRBV18 to TRBJ1-5; 12 nucleotides line up with TRBD1. CDR1 is KGHSH and CDR2 is LQKENI in the germline V gene. CDR3 length equals 15 residues. Trimming removed 3 bases from V and 10 bases from J; junction bases left unmatched: 7.

The V gene is TRBV19, the J gene TRBJ2-1; the D is unclear. The germline V gene has CDR1 LNHDA and CDR2 SQIVND (reference sequence). CDR3 length: 15 residues. V shed 2 bases and J shed 4 bases, with 12 bases lying between them. The CDR3 DNA reads as TGTGCCAGTAGTATAATGTCAGATTCGTACAATGAGCAGTTCTTC. Protein sequence: CASSIMSDSYNEQFF.

The chain employs TRBV7-2 and TRBJ1-2; TRBD1 might be the D (5 bases). V gave up 4 bases and J gave up 5 bases, with 8 bases separating them. Per germline, CDR1 SGHTA and CDR2 FQGNSA. The CDR3 has 12 residues. The CDR3 protein is CASSSRGYGYTF. DNA of the CDR3: TGTGCCAGCAGCTCCCGGGGGTATGGCTACACCTTC.

This chain uses TRBV5-6 with TRBJ2-1; 8 bases agree with TRBD2. The CDR3 contains 18 residues. In germline, CDR1 is SGHDT, CDR2 YYEEEE. Germline trimming cut 4 bases from V and 1 base from J; bases unmatched to any gene: 13. CDR3: CASSRGGLGSASYNEQFF. The CDR3 DNA reads as TGTGCCAGCAGCCGGGGGGGACTAGGGTCAGCGTCCTACAATGAGCAGTTCTTC.

V usage is TRBV3-1 (or the pseudogene TRBV3-2) and J usage is TRBJ2-3; 8 positions agree with TRBD2. The CDR3 extends over 17 amino acids. V shed 0 bases, J shed 0 bases, and the junction held 5 bases outside the gene matches. Germline V gene data show CDR1 as LGHDT and CDR2 as YNNKEL (reference sequence). This CDR3 reads CASSQDMASGSTDTQYF. In DNA form, the CDR3 reads TGTGCCAGCAGCCAAGATATGGCTAGCGGGAGCACAGATACGCAGTATTTT.

The CDR3 loop reads CASSPVGQGAYEQYF. The CDR3, as DNA: TGTGCCAGCAGTCCTGTGGGACAGGGAGCCTACGAGCAGTACTTC. J is TRBJ2-7 and V is TRBV28; 9 bases map to TRBD1. The V segment lost 5 bases and the J segment 2 bases; nucleotides outside the gene matches: 7. Germline CDR1 reads MDHEN; CDR2 reads SYDVKM. This CDR3 contains 15 residues. Complete variable domain (other parts from reference TRBV28 and TRBJ2-7): DVKVTQSSRYLVKRTGEKVFLECVQDMDHENMFWYRQDPGLGLRLIYFSYDVKMKEKGDIPEGYSVSREKKERFSLILESASTNQTSMYLCASSPVGQGAYEQYFGPGTRLTVT.

The chain has TRBV5-1 and TRBJ2-7, with 10 bases fitting TRBD1. Germline V gene data show CDR1 as SGHRS and CDR2 as YFSETQ. The CDR3 sequence is 15 residues long. V lost 4 bases and J lost 4; bases outside the gene matches: 8. The CDR3 coding sequence is TGCGCCAGCAGCCCCCAAGGGACAGGGGTATACGAGCAGTACTTC. Translation gives CASSPQGTGVYEQYF.

This sequence joins TRBV3-1 (or the pseudogene TRBV3-2) and TRBJ2-5, with TRBD1 matching 8 bases. Per germline, CDR1 LGHDT and CDR2 YNNKEL (reference sequence). This CDR3 is 15 amino acids long. Trimming removed 3 bases from V and 5 bases from J; junction bases left unmatched: 8. The CDR3 DNA follows: TGTGCCAGCAGCCAGCGGACAGGGACGGGCGAGACCCAGTACTTC. Its translation: CASSQRTGTGETQYF.

The chain uses TRBV2 and TRBJ2-5; 7 nucleotides align to TRBD2. Per germline, CDR1 SNHLY and CDR2 FYNNEI. CDR3 length: 14 residues. V trimming: 5 bases; J trimming: 5 bases; junction bases outside the gene matches: 8. The DNA of the CDR3 is TGTGCCAGCAGTATCCGGGGGGAAGGGGAGACCCAGTACTTC. Translating it yields CASSIRGEGETQYF.

Points on this clone: Compared with germline, one end of the junction differs, possibly owing to a read error. The chain employs TRBV7-6 and TRBJ2-3; 10 nucleotides line up with TRBD2. CDR3 length equals 15 residues. CDR1 is SGHVS and CDR2 is FNYEAQ in the germline V gene. The DNA for the CDR3 is TGTGCCAGCAGCCTAGCGGGAGTAACGAGGGATACGCAGTATTTT. Protein product: CASSLAGVTRDTQYF.

This chain links TRBV2 with TRBJ2-7, with 8 nucleotides matching TRBD1. The CDR3 totals 14 residues. The junction had 6 bases not matched to a gene; V was cut back by 4 bases and J by 4 bases. Germline V lookup: CDR1 SNHLY, CDR2 FYNNEI. CDR3: CASSARTGSYEQYF. The CDR3 nucleotides read TGTGCCAGCAGTGCCCGGACAGGGTCGTACGAGCAGTACTTC. The full variable domain, with the rest looked up from reference TRBV2 and TRBJ2-7, is EPEVTQTPSHQVTQMGQEVILRCVPISNHLYFYWYRQILGQKVEFLVSFYNNEISEKSEIFDDQFSVERPDGSNFTLKIRSTKLEDSAMYFCASSARTGSYEQYFGPGTRLTVT.

The chain employs TRBV7-9 and TRBJ2-5, with D maybe TRBD2 (6 bases). V gave up 5 bases and J gave up 2 bases, with 18 bases separating them. The V gene's germline CDR1 is SEHNR and CDR2 FQNEAQ (reference sequence). The CDR3 runs to 16 residues. The CDR3 is CASSLRGGRGQETQYF. The DNA of the CDR3 is TGTGCCAGCAGCCTTAGGGGCGGCCGGGGGCAAGAGACCCAGTACTTC.

The chain combines TRBV7-2 with TRBJ1-2; D gene unclear. The CDR3 runs 13 residues. V lost 3 bases to trimming and J lost 0 bases, with 5 bases between them. CDR1 and CDR2 (germline): SGHTA, FQGNSA. This chain's CDR3 is CASSFESNYGYTF. The CDR3 DNA reads as TGTGCCAGCAGCTTCGAGTCTAACTATGGCTACACCTTC. Based on the CDR3 plus reference TRBV7-2 and TRBJ1-2, the full variable domain is GAGVSQSPSNKVTEKGKDVELRCDPISGHTALYWYRQSLGQGLEFLIYFQGNSAPDKSGLPSDRFSAERTGGSVSTLTIQRTQQEDSAVYLCASSFESNYGYTFGSGTRLTVV.

The genes are TRBV5-1 and TRBJ1-1, with D possibly TRBD1 on 6 matching bases. This CDR3 has 15 amino acids. Trimming removed 0 bases at V and 1 base at J, with 10 bases between. Per germline, CDR1 SGHRS and CDR2 YFSETQ. CDR3 coding DNA: TGCGCCAGCAGCTTGGTAACAGGGAGGAACACTGAAGCTTTCTTT. Protein sequence: CASSLVTGRNTEAFF. Looking up the rest from reference TRBV5-1 and TRBJ1-1 gives the full variable domain: KAGVTQTPRYLIKTRGQQVTLSCSPISGHRSVSWYQQTPGQGLQFLFEYFSETQRNKGNFPGRFSGRQFSNSRSEMNVSTLELGDSALYLCASSLVTGRNTEAFFGQGTRLTVV.

The chain joins TRBV5-1 to TRBJ1-1, with 7 bases fitting TRBD1. Unmatched junction bases numbered 10, after V lost 2 bases and J lost 6 bases. The germline V gene has CDR1 SGHRS and CDR2 YFSETQ. The CDR3 contains 15 residues. In DNA form, the CDR3 reads TGCGCCAGCAGCTTAGGAGGACAGGCTCTTGCTGAAGCTTTCTTT. Protein: CASSLGGQALAEAFF.